This T cell receptor (beta chain) is drawn from a study of T cell changes during pregnancy in multiple sclerosis. Profiled with immunoSEQ multiplex PCR; TCRdb holds only in-frame clones, not every one. The sample has 70,000 to 95,000 clones, about 93% seen once; the top ten hold approximately 4.5%. This CDR3 is built from 18 residues. Germline CDR1 reads SEHNR; CDR2 reads FQNEAQ (reference sequence). V shed 4 bases, J shed 6 bases, and the junction held 17 bases outside the gene matches. The chain is built from TRBV7-9 and TRBJ2-1, with 8 bases fitting TRBD2. Sequenced here: peripheral blood, sampled in the first trimester of pregnancy. This receptor was taken from a female donor with multiple sclerosis, enrolled in a pregnancy study. Written as DNA, the CDR3 is TGTGCCAGCAGCTCCCGCAGGATGTTAGCGGGGATCCTCAATGAGCAGTTCTTC. This gives the protein CASSSRRMLAGILNEQFF.